The rows below give T cell receptor beta chains drawn from one sample of a study of blood T cells in healthy people across ages. Using its own MiXCR run on the 5' RACE reads, TCRdb lists one record per CDR3 protein. The sample includes about 1.1 million distinct CDR3 sequences, roughly two fifths of them seen just once. Sequencing used blood. The receptors derive from a young man in good health. CDR3s include the opening cysteine and the closing phenylalanine or tryptophan. Each record gives: V gene, clone size, D gene, J gene, CDR3 DNA, CDR3 protein. A D gene is named only where the DNA matches it firmly. Size tells how often a clone was seen (once, few, many) or the class of an expanded clone, and some rows leave it out.

>TRBV12-3/TRBV12-4|NA|NA|TRBJ1-3
TGTGCCAGCAGTCCCTTGGACAGAATCTCTGGAAACACCATATATTTT
CASSPLDRISGNTIYF
>TRBV29-1|once|NA|TRBJ1-1
TGCAGCGTCGACCTTGGGGGGGGCGTCCCGAGGGTATCCACTGAAGCTTTCTTT
CSVDLGGGVPRVSTEAFF
>TRBV10-3|NA|NA|TRBJ2-1
TGTGCCATCAATCCGGGTGGTGAGACCCAGTTCTTC
CAINPGGETQFF
>TRBV4-3|many|TRBD2|TRBJ2-3
TGCGCCAGCAGCCAAGATAGTCTAGCGGGACCGGAAGATACGCAGTATTTT
CASSQDSLAGPEDTQYF
>TRBV9|NA|NA|TRBJ1-5
TGTGCCAGCAGCGTAGGTCCAAAGGGCAATCAGCCCCAGCATTTT
CASSVGPKGNQPQHF
>TRBV7-6|NA|NA|TRBJ2-5
TGTGCCAGCAGCTTAGCGCGAGGGAGGTGGAATGAGCAGTACTTC
CASSLARGRWNEQYF
>TRBV12-3/TRBV12-4|NA|NA|TRBJ1-5
TGTGCCAGTAGGTCCGGGACGGCTGTGGGGCATTTT
CASRSGTAVGHF
>TRBV12-3/TRBV12-4|many|NA|TRBJ1-2
TGTGCCAGCAGTTTAGGAGGGGAAAACTATGGCTACACCTTC
CASSLGGENYGYTF
>TRBV11-2|few|NA|TRBJ2-1
TGTGCCAGCAGCTTAGCGTCAGGGAGCTACTACAATGAGCAGTTCTTC
CASSLASGSYYNEQFF
>TRBV29-1|NA|NA|TRBJ2-3
TGCAGCGTTGAAGATCGTGGGAAATTCACAGATACGCAGTATTTT
CSVEDRGKFTDTQYF
>TRBV20-1|few|TRBD1|TRBJ2-5
TGCAGTGCTGGCTCGCGGACAGGTACCCAAGAGACCCAGTACTTC
CSAGSRTGTQETQYF
>TRBV6-5|NA|NA|TRBJ2-2
TGTGCCAGCAACAGAGCGAACACCGGGGAGCTGTTTTTT
CASNRANTGELFF
>TRBV29-1|many|TRBD1|TRBJ1-2
TGCAGCGTTGAGGACAGGGGCTATGGCTACACCTTC
CSVEDRGYGYTF
>TRBV7-9|NA|TRBD1|TRBJ1-4
TGTGCCAGCAGCTTAAAACAGGGGCCGGCTAATGAAAAACTGTTTTTT
CASSLKQGPANEKLFF
>TRBV7-2|NA|NA|TRBJ1-1
TGTGCCAGCAGCTTAGGGGGGACTGCTACTGAAGCTTTCTTT
CASSLGGTATEAFF
>TRBV20-1|few|TRBD1|TRBJ2-7
TGCAGTGCTAGATTGGACAGGTTCGTCAACGAGCAGTACTTC
CSARLDRFVNEQYF
>TRBV3-1|NA|TRBD1|TRBJ2-3
TGTGCCAGCAGCCAAGATCTAGGGGGCCCAGATACGCAGTATTTT
CASSQDLGGPDTQYF
>TRBV20-1|NA|NA|TRBJ1-1
TGCAGTGCCACCCCCCCGACTGGTGGTGAAGCTTTCTTT
CSATPPTGGEAFF
>TRBV20-1|many|NA|TRBJ1-2
TGCAGTGCTAGAGATCCCCGGACTTATGGCTACACCTTC
CSARDPRTYGYTF
>TRBV12-3/TRBV12-4|NA|NA|TRBJ2-2
TGTGCCACCCTGGACTCGAACACCGGGGAGCTGTTTTTT
CATLDSNTGELFF
>TRBV5-6|few|TRBD1|TRBJ2-1
TGTGCCAGCAAGTGGAGGACAGGGGGAAACAATGAGCAGTTCTTC
CASKWRTGGNNEQFF
>TRBV2|many|NA|TRBJ2-1
TGTGCCAGCAGTAGGTCAAACTCCTACAATGAGCAGTTCTTC
CASSRSNSYNEQFF
>TRBV6-2/TRBV6-3|NA|NA|TRBJ2-5
TGTGCCAGCACTGACACCAACGCTCAAGAGACCCAGTACTTC
CASTDTNAQETQYF
>TRBV14|few|NA|TRBJ2-1
TGTGCCAGCAGCCATCAGTCTTACCCCTACAATGAGCAGTTCTTC
CASSHQSYPYNEQFF
>TRBV27|NA|TRBD2|TRBJ2-1
TGTGCCAGCAGCTATAGCGGGGGGGCAAACAATGAGCAGTTCTTC
CASSYSGGANNEQFF
>TRBV20-1|NA|TRBD1|TRBJ1-5
TGCAGTGCTAGAGGGGACAGGGGATGGGATCAGCCCCAGCATTTT
CSARGDRGWDQPQHF
>TRBV28|NA|NA|TRBJ2-2
TGTGCCAGCAGCCAAGGGGGAGGGGAAGGCACCGGGGAGCTGTTTTTT
CASSQGGGEGTGELFF
>TRBV29-1|once|NA|TRBJ2-5
TGCAGCGTTGTTATTGGGACTGGGGAGCAGAACTTC
CSVVIGTGEQNF
>TRBV29-1|many|NA|TRBJ1-4
TGCAGCGTCCGAGGGCAGGGTATGGAAAAACTGTTTTTT
CSVRGQGMEKLFF
>TRBV7-6|many|NA|TRBJ2-1
TGTGCCAGCAGCTTGGAGACTCGCCCTTCCAATGAGCAGTTCTTC
CASSLETRPSNEQFF
>TRBV3-1|NA|NA|TRBJ1-2
TGTGCCAGCGGGGGTTCGCCCGGGCGAAACACCTTC
CASGGSPGRNTF
>TRBV6-1|few|TRBD1|TRBJ1-2
TGTGCCAGCAAGGTGACAGGGATTAACTATGGCTACACCTTC
CASKVTGINYGYTF
>TRBV4-2|NA|NA|TRBJ2-7
TGTGCCAGCAGCCAGGACTCCGGGACACCTGAGCAGTACTTC
CASSQDSGTPEQYF
>TRBV27|NA|TRBD2|TRBJ2-1
TGTGCCAGCAGCTCCGGGGGGGCCACCTACAATGAGCAGTTCTTC
CASSSGGATYNEQFF
>TRBV5-1|once|TRBD1|TRBJ1-2
TGCGCCAGCAGCTTGGGTGACAGGGGTCATGGCTACACCTTC
CASSLGDRGHGYTF
>TRBV11-2|NA|NA|TRBJ2-3
TGTGCCAGCAGCAGATCCGGGAGCCGCACAGATACGCAGTATTTT
CASSRSGSRTDTQYF
>TRBV5-5|NA|NA|TRBJ1-2
TGTGCCAGCAGCGTGCGACGAGGAGACGGCTACACCTTC
CASSVRRGDGYTF
>TRBV24-1|few|TRBD2|TRBJ2-1
TGTGCCACCAGTGCGCGGGGGGGAAACAATGAGCAGTTCTTC
CATSARGGNNEQFF
>TRBV5-5|NA|NA|TRBJ2-5
TGTGCCAGCAGCTTGGCCACTAGGGGCCAAGAGACCCAGTACTTC
CASSLATRGQETQYF
>TRBV5-1|few|TRBD1|TRBJ1-4
TGCGCCAGCAGCTCGGGACAGACATCAGAAAAACTGTTTTTT
CASSSGQTSEKLFF
>TRBV12-3/TRBV12-4|many|NA|TRBJ2-5
TGTGCCAGCAGTCCAGGGACTCTCCAAGAGACCCAGTACTTC
CASSPGTLQETQYF